Below are 17 T cell receptor beta chains sequenced from a single sample in a study of cytomegalovirus exposure and HLA in healthy donors. A multiplex PCR was run with 60 Vbeta primers and 13 Jbeta primers. TCRdb's table, derived via immunoSEQ multiplex PCR, lists solely in-frame clones and lacks some. The table includes roughly 200,000 clones, 79% detected once. Sequencing was carried out using PBMCs. The receptors originated from a girl aged 5 to 17 in good health and CMV-seropositive.

The rearrangement joins TRBV11-3 to TRBJ1-2; D not certain. The CDR3 runs to 12 residues. The germline gives CDR1 SGHNT, CDR2 YENEEA. The V end was cut by 1 base, the J end by 14 bases, with 14 bases between. For the CDR3, the DNA is TGTGCCAGCAGCTTAGGTGTGTCGGGAGGTACCTTC. Protein sequence: CASSLGVSGGTF.

The chain has TRBV11-3 and TRBJ1-1; D is ambiguous. The CDR3 length is 13 residues. From germline, CDR1 is SGHNT and CDR2 YENEEA. The V end was cut by 5 bases, the J end by 0 bases, with 7 bases between. The CDR3 reads CASSVTLNTEAFF. CDR3 sequence (DNA): TGTGCCAGCAGCGTTACATTGAACACTGAAGCTTTCTTT.

The V call is TRBV5-6, the J call TRBJ1-4; the D gene is possibly TRBD1 (6 bases). Germline CDR1 is SGHDT and CDR2 is YYEEEE. The CDR3 loop spans 12 amino acids. The V end was cut by 3 bases, the J end by 8 bases, with 8 bases between. CDR3 region: CASSWGPEKLFF. CDR3 DNA: TGTGCCAGCAGCTGGGGGCCCGAAAAACTGTTTTTT.

CDR3 coding DNA: TGTGCCAGCAGCTTCACAGGGATGGGCTACACCTTC. This codes for CASSFTGMGYTF. V and J are TRBV5-6 and TRBJ1-2; D is possibly TRBD1 (6 bases). The V and J ends lost 2 bases and 8 bases respectively, with 10 bases between them. There are 12 residues in the CDR3. Germline V gives CDR1 SGHDT, CDR2 YYEEEE.

The chain is built from TRBV19 and TRBJ1-1, with D tentatively TRBD1 (6 bases). CDR1 is LNHDA, CDR2 SQIVND, per germline (reference sequence). The V and J ends lost 5 bases and 3 bases respectively, with 10 bases between them. CDR3 length: 13 residues. The CDR3 loop is CASSRTVDTEAFF. The CDR3 region has the DNA TGTGCCAGTAGTCGGACAGTGGACACTGAAGCTTTCTTT.

This clone was detected only a few times. V and J are TRBV9 and TRBJ2-1, with 8 bases lining up with TRBD1. Trimming took 4 bases from V and 7 from J; bases not matched to a gene: 10. The CDR3 loop spans 15 amino acids. Germline CDR1 and CDR2: SGDLS and YYNGEE. CDR3 sequence: CASSRSTGGSNEQFF. CDR3 in DNA: TGTGCCAGCAGCCGTAGCACAGGGGGATCAAATGAGCAGTTCTTC.

This sequence joins TRBV7-9 and TRBJ1-1; 7 positions match TRBD1. There are 16 residues in the CDR3. Germline assignment: CDR1 SEHNR and CDR2 FQNEAQ (reference sequence). V shed 3 bases, J shed 1 base, and the junction held 8 bases outside the gene matches. The CDR3 sequence: CASSLVGGKRNTEAFF. In DNA form, the CDR3 reads TGTGCCAGCAGCTTGGTAGGGGGCAAGAGGAACACTGAAGCTTTCTTT.

This clone was seen a few times. The chain recombines TRBV6-5 with TRBJ1-2, with TRBD1 matching over 7 bases. The V and J ends lost 5 bases and 2 bases, in that order; junction bases with no gene match: 2. The CDR3 length is 13 residues. From germline, CDR1 is MNHEY and CDR2 SVGAGI. Written as DNA, the CDR3 is TGTGCCAGCAGTCAGACAGGGAACTATGGCTACACCTTC. This gives the protein CASSQTGNYGYTF.

This clone was recorded a few times. The chain employs TRBV5-1 and TRBJ1-1, with D possibly being TRBD1 (6 bases). The CDR3 totals 14 residues. In germline, CDR1 is SGHRS, CDR2 YFSETQ. Trimming took off 0 bases at V and 1 base at J, with 7 bases between the two ends. The DNA for the CDR3 is TGCGCCAGCAGCTTGGCGGACAGGAACACTGAAGCTTTCTTT. Its translation: CASSLADRNTEAFF.

This clone occurred a few times. J is TRBJ2-7 and V is TRBV6-5, with 9 positions matching TRBD2. Germline V lookup: CDR1 MNHEY, CDR2 SVGAGI. V lost 6 bases and J lost 3; bases outside the gene matches: 9. This CDR3 contains 15 residues. The CDR3 sequence: CASRAIAGAIYEQYF. The DNA for the CDR3 is TGTGCCAGCAGAGCAATAGCGGGGGCTATCTACGAGCAGTACTTC.

The chain is built from TRBV4-3 and TRBJ2-7, with 8 bases identical to TRBD1. This CDR3 contains 15 residues. The trim removed 0 bases at V and 6 bases at J, leaving 7 bases unmatched. Germline CDR1 reads LGHNA; CDR2 reads YSLEER. In DNA form, the CDR3 reads TGCGCCAGCAGCCAAGACAGGGGGCGCATAGGCGAGCAGTACTTC. It yields the protein CASSQDRGRIGEQYF.

This clone was picked up one time. The chain uses TRBV7-8 and TRBJ2-1, with 10 positions matching TRBD2. The CDR3 totals 16 residues. The junction had 7 bases not matched to a gene; V was cut back by 1 base and J by 7 bases. Germline-derived CDR1 and CDR2 are SGHVS and FQNEAQ. The DNA of the CDR3 is TGTGCCAGCAGCTTAGGCACCGTACTAGCGGGAAATGAGCAGTTCTTC. Encoded protein: CASSLGTVLAGNEQFF.

The chain uses TRBV5-6 and TRBJ2-4; TRBD1 matches 7 bases. The CDR3 covers 13 residues. The V gene's germline CDR1 is SGHDT and CDR2 YYEEEE. The ends lost 2 bases at V and 9 bases at J; junction bases unmatched: 5. The CDR3 protein is CASSFDTGAIQYF. The CDR3 region has the DNA TGTGCCAGCAGCTTCGATACAGGGGCCATTCAGTACTTC.

This sequence joins TRBV2 and TRBJ2-1; 8 nucleotides agree with TRBD1. Germline CDR1 SNHLY, CDR2 FYNNEI. V shed 7 bases and J 6 bases; nucleotides not matched to a gene: 8. The CDR3 runs 14 residues. This chain's CDR3 is CASKTDRGRNEQFF. As DNA, the CDR3 is TGTGCCAGCAAAACCGACAGGGGTCGCAATGAGCAGTTCTTC.

The V call is TRBV7-2, the J call TRBJ2-1; TRBD2 aligns across 8 bases. The CDR3 loop spans 14 amino acids. Looked up from germline, CDR1 is SGHTA and CDR2 is FQGNSA. The V and J ends lost 3 bases and 6 bases, in that order; junction bases with no gene match: 4. The CDR3 here is CASSLRGLVNEQFF. The DNA of the CDR3 is TGTGCCAGCAGCTTGAGGGGACTAGTCAATGAGCAGTTCTTC.

This clone was counted a single time. The chain couples TRBV7-2 to TRBJ2-5, with no clear D. Trimming pared 1 base from V and 2 bases from J, leaving 5 bases between. Germline CDR1 and CDR2: SGHTA and FQGNSA. The CDR3 sequence is 13 residues long. In DNA, the CDR3 is TGTGCCAGCAGCTTAGTAGTTCAAGAGACCCAGTACTTC. This encodes CASSLVVQETQYF.

This clone was observed once. CDR3 region: CASSVGDRAVDTQYF. As DNA, the CDR3 is TGTGCCAGCAGCGTGGGGGACAGGGCCGTAGATACGCAGTATTTT. The chain recombines TRBV9 with TRBJ2-3; TRBD1 agrees at 9 bases. The junction had 6 bases not matched to a gene; V was cut back by 2 bases and J by 5 bases. Germline V CDR1 and CDR2: SGDLS, YYNGEE. The CDR3 totals 15 residues.